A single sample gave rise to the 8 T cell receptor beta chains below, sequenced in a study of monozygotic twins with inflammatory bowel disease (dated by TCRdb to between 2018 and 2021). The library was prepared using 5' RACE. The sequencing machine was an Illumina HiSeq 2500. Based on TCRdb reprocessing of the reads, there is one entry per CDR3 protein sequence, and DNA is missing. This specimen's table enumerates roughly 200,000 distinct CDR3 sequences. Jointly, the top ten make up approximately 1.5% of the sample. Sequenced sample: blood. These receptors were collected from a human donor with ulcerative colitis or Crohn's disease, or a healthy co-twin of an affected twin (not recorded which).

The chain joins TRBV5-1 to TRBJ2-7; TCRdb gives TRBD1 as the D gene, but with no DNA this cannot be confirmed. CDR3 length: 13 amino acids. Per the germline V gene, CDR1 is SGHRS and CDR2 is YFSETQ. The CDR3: CASSHPGGYEQYF.

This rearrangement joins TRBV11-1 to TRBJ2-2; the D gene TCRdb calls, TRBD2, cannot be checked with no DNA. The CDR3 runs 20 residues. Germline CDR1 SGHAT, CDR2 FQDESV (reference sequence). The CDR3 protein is CASSSRQAGGISANTGELFF. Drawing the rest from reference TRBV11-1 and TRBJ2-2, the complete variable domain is EAEVAQSPRYKITEKSQAVAFWCDPISGHATLYWYRQILGQGPELLVQFQDESVVDDSQLPKDRFSAERLKGVDSTLKIQPAELGDSAMYLCASSSRQAGGISANTGELFFGEGSRLTVL.

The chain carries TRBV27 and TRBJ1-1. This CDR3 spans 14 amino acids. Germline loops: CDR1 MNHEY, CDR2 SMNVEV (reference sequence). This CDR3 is CASSLSFGGTEAFF.

CDR3: CSARDSGRATDTQHF. The V call is TRBV20-1, the J call TRBJ2-3. The CDR3 extends over 15 amino acids. CDR1 DFQATT and CDR2 SNEGSKA come from the germline V gene (reference sequence).

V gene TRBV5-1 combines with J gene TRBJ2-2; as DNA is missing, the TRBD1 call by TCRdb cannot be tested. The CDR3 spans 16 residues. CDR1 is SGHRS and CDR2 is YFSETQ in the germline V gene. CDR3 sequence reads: CASSLEGGTTRGELFF.

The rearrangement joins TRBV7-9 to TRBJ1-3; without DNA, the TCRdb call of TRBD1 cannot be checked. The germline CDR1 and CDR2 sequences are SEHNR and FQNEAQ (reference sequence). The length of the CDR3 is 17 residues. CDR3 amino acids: CASSLRDSRISGNTIYF.

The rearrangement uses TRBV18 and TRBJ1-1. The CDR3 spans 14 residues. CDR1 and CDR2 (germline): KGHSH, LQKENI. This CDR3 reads CASSPSGGHTEAFF.

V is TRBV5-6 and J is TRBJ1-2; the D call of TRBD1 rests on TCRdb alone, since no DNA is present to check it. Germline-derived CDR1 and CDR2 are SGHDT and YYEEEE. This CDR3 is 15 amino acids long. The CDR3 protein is CASSFGTGGNYGYTF.